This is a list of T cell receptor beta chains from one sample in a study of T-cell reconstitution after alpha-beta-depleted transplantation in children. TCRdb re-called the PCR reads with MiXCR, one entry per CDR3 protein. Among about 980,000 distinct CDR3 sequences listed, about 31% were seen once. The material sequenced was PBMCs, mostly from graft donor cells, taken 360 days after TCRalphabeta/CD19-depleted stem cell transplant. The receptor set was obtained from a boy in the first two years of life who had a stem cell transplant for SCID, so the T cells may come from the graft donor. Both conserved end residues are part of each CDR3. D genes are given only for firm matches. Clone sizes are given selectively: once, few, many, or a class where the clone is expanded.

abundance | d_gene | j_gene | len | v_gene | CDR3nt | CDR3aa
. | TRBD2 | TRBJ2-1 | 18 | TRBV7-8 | TGTGCCAGCAGCTTAGAGGGCTCGCCAGCGGGGGTCTACAATGAGCAGTTCTTC | CASSLEGSPAGVYNEQFF
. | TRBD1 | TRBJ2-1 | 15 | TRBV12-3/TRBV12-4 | TGTGCCAGCAGTTTCCCAGGGGGCGGCGGGAATGAGCAGTTCTTC | CASSFPGGGGNEQFF
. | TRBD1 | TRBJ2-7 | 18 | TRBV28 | TGTGCCAGCAGTCCGTCCGGGTTGGGACAGGGTTCACCATACGAGCAGTACTTC | CASSPSGLGQGSPYEQYF
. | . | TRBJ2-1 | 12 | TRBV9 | TGTGCCAGCAGCGTAGAAATGAATGAGCAGTTCTTC | CASSVEMNEQFF
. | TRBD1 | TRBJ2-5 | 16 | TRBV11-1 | TGTGCCAGCAGCTTGGGAACAGGGGGGTACCAAGAGACCCAGTACTTC | CASSLGTGGYQETQYF
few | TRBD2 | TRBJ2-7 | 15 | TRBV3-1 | TGTGCCAGCAGCCTTAGCGGGGCAATGTCCTACGAGCAGTACTTC | CASSLSGAMSYEQYF
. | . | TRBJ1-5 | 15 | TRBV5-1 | TGCGCCAGCAGCTACGGGGGGAGTGGGAATCAGCCCCAGCATTTT | CASSYGGSGNQPQHF
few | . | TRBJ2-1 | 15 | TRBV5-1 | TGCGCCAGCAGCTTGGATTTAGCGGACTACAATGAGCAGTTCTTC | CASSLDLADYNEQFF
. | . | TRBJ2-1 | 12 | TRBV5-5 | TGTGCCAGCAGCTCCTCAGGGAGTGAGCAGTTCTTC | CASSSSGSEQFF
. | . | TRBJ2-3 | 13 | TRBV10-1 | TGCGCCAGCAGTCAGACCGAGGCAGATACGCAGTATTTT | CASSQTEADTQYF
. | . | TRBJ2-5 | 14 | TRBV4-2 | TGTGCCAGCAGCCAAGTCCGGCTCCAAGAGACCCAGTACTTC | CASSQVRLQETQYF
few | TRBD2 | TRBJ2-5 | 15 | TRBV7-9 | TGTGCCAGCAGCTCTCTGGGGGGGAGCCAAGAGACCCAGTACTTC | CASSSLGGSQETQYF
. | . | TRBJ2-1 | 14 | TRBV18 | TGTGCCAGCTCCCAGGGTCTTTCCTACAATGAGCAGTTCTTC | CASSQGLSYNEQFF
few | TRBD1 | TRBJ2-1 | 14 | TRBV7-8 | TGTGCCAGCAGCCCTTCGGGACAGAGAAATGAGCAGTTCTTC | CASSPSGQRNEQFF
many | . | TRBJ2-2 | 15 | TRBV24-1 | TGTGCCACCAGTGATTCACAGAGGGACACCGGGGAGCTGTTTTTT | CATSDSQRDTGELFF
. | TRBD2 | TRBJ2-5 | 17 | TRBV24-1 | TGTGCCACCAGTGATTCCAGGACTAGCGGGGGACAAGAGACCCAGTACTTC | CATSDSRTSGGQETQYF
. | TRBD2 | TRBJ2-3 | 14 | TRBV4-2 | TGTGCCAGCGGCCTAGCGGGGGGCACAGATACGCAGTATTTT | CASGLAGGTDTQYF
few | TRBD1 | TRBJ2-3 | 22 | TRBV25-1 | TGTGCCAGCAGTCCACTTATCGGTAGACAGGGAGCCGTGCTGAGTAGCACAGATACGCAGTATTTT | CASSPLIGRQGAVLSSTDTQYF
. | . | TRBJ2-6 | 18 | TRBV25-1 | TGTGCCAGCAGTTCTTACGGGACGGGAAACTCTGGGGCCAACGTCCTGACTTTC | CASSSYGTGNSGANVLTF
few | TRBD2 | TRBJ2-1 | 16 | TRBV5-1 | TGCGCCAGCAGCTTTTCCAGCGGGGGGGTTGGAAATGAGCAGTTCTTC | CASSFSSGGVGNEQFF
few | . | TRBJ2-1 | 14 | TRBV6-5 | TGTGCCAGCAGTTACTCGAGAGGGGAGAATGAGCAGTTCTTC | CASSYSRGENEQFF
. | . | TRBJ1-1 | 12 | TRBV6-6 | TGTGCCAGCAGTTACTCGGAGGGTCGGGCTTTCTTT | CASSYSEGRAFF
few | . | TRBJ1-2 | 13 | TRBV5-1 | TGCGCCAGCAGCTTGTTAGGGGCGAATGGCTACACCTTC | CASSLLGANGYTF
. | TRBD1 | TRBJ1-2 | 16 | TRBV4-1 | TGCGCCAGCAGCCAAGATTATGGACAGGGCCTCTATGGCTACACCTTC | CASSQDYGQGLYGYTF
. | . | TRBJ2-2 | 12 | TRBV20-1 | TGCCTCCTACAGGGAGCGGGCGGAGAGCTGTTTTTT | CLLQGAGGELFF
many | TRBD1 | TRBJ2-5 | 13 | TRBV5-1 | TGCGCCAGCAGACGGACAGGGGAGGAGACCCAGTACTTC | CASRRTGEETQYF
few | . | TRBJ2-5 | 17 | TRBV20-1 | TGCAGTGCCCCCCAAGGAAAGAGGGGGATCCCTGCAGAGACCCAGTACTTC | CSAPQGKRGIPAETQYF
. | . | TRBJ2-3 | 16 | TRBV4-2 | TGTGCCAGCAGCCAAGTAGCTGTTACCCTCACAGATACGCAGTATTTT | CASSQVAVTLTDTQYF
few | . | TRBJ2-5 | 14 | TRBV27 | TGTGCCAGCGCCGGAGGACAACCCCAAGAGACCCAGTACTTC | CASAGGQPQETQYF
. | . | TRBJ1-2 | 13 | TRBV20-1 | TGCAGTGCCCGAAGCACGACAGGCTATGGCTACACCTTC | CSARSTTGYGYTF
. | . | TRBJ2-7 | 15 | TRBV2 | TGTGCCAGCAGTCTCCGTTCTTCCAGGGTCTACGAGCAGTACTTC | CASSLRSSRVYEQYF
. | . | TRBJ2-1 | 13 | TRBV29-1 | TGCAGCGTGCGGGCCGGCTCCTACAATGAGCAGTTCTTC | CSVRAGSYNEQFF
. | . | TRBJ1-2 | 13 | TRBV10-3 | TGTGCCATCGGCGAAATCCAGCGGGATGGCTACACCTTC | CAIGEIQRDGYTF
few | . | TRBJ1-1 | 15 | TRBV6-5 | TGTGCCAGCAGTTACTCGACGAAAGTGAACACTGAAGCTTTCTTT | CASSYSTKVNTEAFF
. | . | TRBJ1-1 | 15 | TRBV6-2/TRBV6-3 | TGTGCCAGCAGTTACTGGCCCTGGGGGGGCCCTGAAGCTTTCTTT | CASSYWPWGGPEAFF
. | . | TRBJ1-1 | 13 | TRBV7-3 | TGTGCCAGCAGCTTATTTGAGCGCACTGAAGCTTTCTTT | CASSLFERTEAFF
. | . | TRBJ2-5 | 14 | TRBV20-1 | TGCAGTGCTAGAGCAATGACTTCCGTGGAGACCCAGTACTTC | CSARAMTSVETQYF
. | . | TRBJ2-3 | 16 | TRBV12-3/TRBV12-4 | TGTGCCAGCAGGGGGGAATGGGGGATTGGCACAGATACGCAGTATTTT | CASRGEWGIGTDTQYF
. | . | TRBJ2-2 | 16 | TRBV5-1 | TGCGCCAGCAGCTTGGCCGGGACACCTTACACCGGGGAGCTGTTTTTT | CASSLAGTPYTGELFF
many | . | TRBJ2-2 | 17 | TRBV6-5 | TGTGCCAGCAGTTACTCCGGACTGCGCCCCCGCACCGGGGAGCTGTTTTTT | CASSYSGLRPRTGELFF
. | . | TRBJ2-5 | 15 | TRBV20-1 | TGCAGTGCCCTGGGGGGGCTTCCGTACCAAGAGACCCAGTACTTC | CSALGGLPYQETQYF
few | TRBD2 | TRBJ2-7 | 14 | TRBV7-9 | TGTGCCAGCAGGCGTAGCGGGGGGGCCGACGAGCAGTACTTC | CASRRSGGADEQYF
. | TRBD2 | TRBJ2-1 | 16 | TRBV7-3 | TGTGCCAGCAGCCCGATCCCGACTAGCGGTTACAATGAGCAGTTCTTC | CASSPIPTSGYNEQFF
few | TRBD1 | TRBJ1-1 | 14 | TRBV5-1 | TGCGCCAGCAGCACAGGGGACCCGAACACTGAAGCTTTCTTT | CASSTGDPNTEAFF
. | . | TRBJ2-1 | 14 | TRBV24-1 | TGTGCCACCAGAGATCCGGGACGGTCAGGTGAGCAGTTCTTC | CATRDPGRSGEQFF
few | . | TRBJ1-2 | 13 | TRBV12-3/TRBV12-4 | TGTGCCAGCAGCTCGGACGGACAGTATGGCTACACCTTC | CASSSDGQYGYTF
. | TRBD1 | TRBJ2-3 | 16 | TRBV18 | TGTGCCAGCTCACCATGGGACAGGGGGCTCACAGATACGCAGTATTTT | CASSPWDRGLTDTQYF
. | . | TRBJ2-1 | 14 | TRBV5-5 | TGTGCCAGCAGCCGGGTCCCGTCGGACAATGAGCAGTTCTTC | CASSRVPSDNEQFF
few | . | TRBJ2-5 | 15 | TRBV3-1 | TGTGCCAGCAGCCAACTTGGACTTGCTGCGGGGACCCAGTACTTC | CASSQLGLAAGTQYF
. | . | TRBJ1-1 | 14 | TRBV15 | TGTGCCACCAGCAGAGGGACAGAGTACACTGAAGCTTTCTTT | CATSRGTEYTEAFF
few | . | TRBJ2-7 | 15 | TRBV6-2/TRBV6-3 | TGTGCCAGCAGTTACTTTGGGTGGGGCTCCTACGAGCAGTACTTC | CASSYFGWGSYEQYF
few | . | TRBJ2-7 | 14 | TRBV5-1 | TGCGCCAGCAGCTTAGGAAGTGGATCCCACGAGCAGTACTTC | CASSLGSGSHEQYF
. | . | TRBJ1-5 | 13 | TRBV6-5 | TGTGCCAGCAGTTACTCGGAGTCTCAGCCCCAGCATTTT | CASSYSESQPQHF
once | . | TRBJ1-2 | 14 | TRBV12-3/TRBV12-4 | TGTGCCAGCAGTCCCGAAGGGCGGAACTATGGCTACACCTTC | CASSPEGRNYGYTF
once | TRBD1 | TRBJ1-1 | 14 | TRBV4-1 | TGCGCCAGCAGCCAACGTGGACAGGGGCCTGAAGCTTTCTTT | CASSQRGQGPEAFF